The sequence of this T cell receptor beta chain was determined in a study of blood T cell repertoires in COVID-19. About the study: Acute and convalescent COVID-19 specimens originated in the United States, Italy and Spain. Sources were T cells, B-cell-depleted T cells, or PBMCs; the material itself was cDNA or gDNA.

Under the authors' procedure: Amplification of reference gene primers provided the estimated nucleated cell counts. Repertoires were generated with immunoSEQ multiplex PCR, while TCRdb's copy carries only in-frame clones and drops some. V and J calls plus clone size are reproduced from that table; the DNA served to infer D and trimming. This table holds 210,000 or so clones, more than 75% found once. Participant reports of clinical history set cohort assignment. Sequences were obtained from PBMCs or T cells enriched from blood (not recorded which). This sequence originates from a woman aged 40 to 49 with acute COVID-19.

CDR3 in DNA: TGTGCCAGCAGCTTCGGGTTCCAAGAGACCCAGTACTTC. Translating gives CASSFGFQETQYF. The chain is built from TRBV11-1 and TRBJ2-5; D unresolved. This CDR3 comprises 13 residues. Trimming shortened V by 3 bases and J by 1 base, and 6 bases separated the two germline ends. Germline V lookup: CDR1 SGHAT, CDR2 FQDESV (reference sequence).